These 26 T cell receptor beta chains came from one sample sequenced in a study of blood T cell repertoires in COVID-19. Assay used: immunoSEQ multiplex PCR; TCRdb lists only in-frame clones, some missing. The table records about 240,000 clones, around 89% of them present only once. Sequences were obtained from PBMCs or T cells enriched from blood (not recorded which). The origin of the receptors is a man in his forties who had recovered from COVID-19.

This clone was recorded a few times. The chain carries TRBV10-2 and TRBJ1-6; 8 nucleotides agree with TRBD1. CDR1 is WSHSY and CDR2 is SAAADI in the germline V gene. CDR3 length equals 16 residues. J was trimmed by 6 bases and V by 5 bases; bases with no gene match: 9. CDR3 DNA: TGCGCCAGCAGTTTCCAACCGACAGGGGCTAATTCACCCCTCCACTTT. Translating gives CASSFQPTGANSPLHF.

The rearrangement links TRBV5-1 to TRBJ2-5; 8 bases fit TRBD2. This CDR3 spans 14 amino acids. The trim removed 1 base at V and 3 bases at J, leaving 2 bases unmatched. Per germline, CDR1 SGHRS and CDR2 YFSETQ. CDR3 loop: CASSLILAEETQYF. The CDR3 coding sequence is TGCGCCAGCAGCTTGATACTAGCGGAAGAGACCCAGTACTTC.

V is TRBV7-8 and J is TRBJ1-5; 9 bases map to TRBD1. There are 15 residues in the CDR3. The V segment lost 3 bases and the J segment 5 bases; nucleotides outside the gene matches: 5. CDR1 SGHVS and CDR2 FQNEAQ come from the germline V gene. The CDR3 nucleotides are TGTGCCAGCAGCTTTACAGGGGGCAGGGATCAGCCCCAGCATTTT. This encodes CASSFTGGRDQPQHF. The full variable domain, rest sourced from reference TRBV7-8 and TRBJ1-5, is GAGVSQSPRYKVAKRGQDVALRCDPISGHVSLFWYQQALGQGPEFLTYFQNEAQLDKSGLPSDRFFAERPEGSVSTLKIQRTQQEDSAVYLCASSFTGGRDQPQHFGDGTRLSIL.

The V gene is TRBV6-5, the J gene TRBJ2-2; D ambiguous. The CDR3 runs 14 residues. Trimming left V 7 bases short and J 1 base short, with 10 bases between. Germline V gene lookup returns CDR1 MNHEY and CDR2 SVGAGI. The CDR3 reads CASMSNWNTGELFF. The CDR3 nucleotides read TGTGCCAGCATGAGCAACTGGAACACCGGGGAGCTGTTTTTT.

The chain joins TRBV6-5 to TRBJ1-2; 7 bases map to TRBD1. The CDR3 loop spans 14 amino acids. In germline, CDR1 is MNHEY, CDR2 SVGAGI. J was trimmed by 5 bases and V by 6 bases; bases with no gene match: 9. CDR3 DNA: TGTGCCAGCAGGGGGGCAGGGGGAAGTTATGGCTACACCTTC. As protein: CASRGAGGSYGYTF.

The rearrangement links TRBV6-4 to TRBJ2-7; D perhaps matches TRBD2 (7 bases). V was clipped by 2 bases and J by 5 bases, with 19 bases between them. The CDR3 is 16 amino acids. Germline values: CDR1 MRHNA, CDR2 SNTAGT. CDR3 amino acids: CASSDGAGRQGNEQYF. The CDR3 bases are TGTGCCAGCAGTGACGGAGCGGGGCGCCAGGGGAACGAGCAGTACTTC.

This sequence joins TRBV12-5 and TRBJ2-5; 12 bases line up with TRBD2. The trim removed 7 bases at V and 0 bases at J, leaving 15 bases unmatched. The CDR3 has 19 amino acids. Germline V gives CDR1 LGHNT, CDR2 FRNRAP. For the CDR3, the DNA is TGTGCTAGTGCCCGGGTGGGTCTAGCGGGGGGGCGGTACCAAGAGACCCAGTACTTC. Translation: CASARVGLAGGRYQETQYF.

The chain uses TRBV12-5 and TRBJ2-1; weak D call: TRBD1 (5 bases). The germline V gene has CDR1 LGHNT and CDR2 FRNRAP. Trimming pared 6 bases from V and 0 bases from J, leaving 12 bases between. This CDR3 is 15 amino acids long. In DNA form, the CDR3 reads TGTGCTAGTGGGGCCAGGGTCAGCTCCTACAATGAGCAGTTCTTC. Translating it yields CASGARVSSYNEQFF.

V is TRBV7-6 and J is TRBJ2-7; the match to TRBD2 covers 9 bases. V lost 2 bases and J lost 1; bases outside the gene matches: 12. Germline values: CDR1 SGHVS, CDR2 FNYEAQ. The CDR3 has 18 amino acids. As DNA, the CDR3 is TGTGCCAGCAGCTTAACACTAGCGGGCAACAAAAGATCCTACGAGCAGTACTTC. This translates into CASSLTLAGNKRSYEQYF.

This clone was seen once. V and J are TRBV5-1 and TRBJ1-5, with no clear D. Trimming took off 4 bases at V and 0 bases at J, with 8 bases between the two ends. The length of the CDR3 is 14 residues. Germline CDR1 reads SGHRS; CDR2 reads YFSETQ. The chain's CDR3 is CASSLDGSNQPQHF. Here the CDR3 DNA reads TGCGCCAGCAGCCTGGACGGTAGCAATCAGCCCCAGCATTTT.

With regard to this clone: Other DNA sequences in the same sample also yield this CDR3. The rearrangement joins TRBV10-1 to TRBJ2-7, with a tentative D call TRBD1 (6 bases). This CDR3 spans 14 amino acids. The germline V gene encodes CDR1 WNHNN and CDR2 SYGVQD (reference sequence). Trimming removed 0 bases at V and 0 bases at J, with 6 bases between. CDR3 loop: CASSESQGSYEQYF. CDR3 coding DNA: TGCGCCAGCAGTGAGTCACAGGGCTCCTACGAGCAGTACTTC.

The CDR3 nucleotides read TGTGCCAGCACCCAATCGGACAGAGGAACACCCCTCCAGCATTTT. It encodes CASTQSDRGTPLQHF. V gene TRBV28 combines with J gene TRBJ1-5; D perhaps matches TRBD1 (6 bases). Between the trimmed V and J ends, which lost 7 bases and 12 bases, there was a span of 25 bases. CDR1 and CDR2 from the germline V gene are MDHEN and SYDVKM. The CDR3 spans 15 residues.

V gene TRBV28 combines with J gene TRBJ2-7; 8 nucleotides line up with TRBD2. J was trimmed by 3 bases and V by 1 base; bases with no gene match: 5. This CDR3 is built from 15 residues. Germline CDR1 reads MDHEN; CDR2 reads SYDVKM. CDR3 DNA: TGTGCCAGCAGTTTATCCACGGGGGGGTACTACGAGCAGTACTTC. This gives the protein CASSLSTGGYYEQYF.

The chain combines TRBV7-2 with TRBJ2-5; D ambiguous. The V and J ends lost 5 bases and 4 bases respectively, with 11 bases between them. The CDR3 totals 13 residues. The germline gives CDR1 SGHTA, CDR2 FQGNSA. Here the CDR3 DNA reads TGTGCCAGCAGCAAACCCCCGGGAGAGACCCAGTACTTC. It encodes CASSKPPGETQYF. Supplemented by reference TRBV7-2 and TRBJ2-5, the full variable domain reads GAGVSQSPSNKVTEKGKDVELRCDPISGHTALYWYRQSLGQGLEFLIYFQGNSAPDKSGLPSDRFSAERTGGSVSTLTIQRTQQEDSAVYLCASSKPPGETQYFGPGTRLLVL.

The chain joins TRBV5-1 to TRBJ1-2; unclear D gene. Germline assignment: CDR1 SGHRS and CDR2 YFSETQ. CDR3 length: 14 residues. The V and J ends lost 4 bases and 2 bases respectively, with 12 bases between them. CDR3 DNA sequence: TGCGCCAGCAGCATGGCACAGACGAACTATGGCTACACCTTC. It is translated as CASSMAQTNYGYTF.

The chain links TRBV11-2 to TRBJ2-7; TRBD2 agrees at 11 bases. The CDR3 sequence is 15 residues long. Losses at the gene ends were 1 base for V and 4 bases for J; bases not matched to a gene: 3. Germline CDR1 reads SGHAT; CDR2 reads FQNNGV. In nucleotides, the CDR3 is TGTGCCAGCAGCTTAGTTGGGACTAGCGGATACGAGCAGTACTTC. Translating gives CASSLVGTSGYEQYF.

The rearrangement links TRBV7-3 to TRBJ2-2; TRBD2 agrees at 8 bases. Germline lookup yields CDR1 SGHTA and CDR2 FQGTGA. J gave up 1 base and V 5 bases, and 6 bases lay outside the gene matches. The CDR3 has 16 residues. The CDR3 region is CASSRVAGKNTGELFF. The CDR3 DNA follows: TGTGCCAGCAGCCGAGTAGCGGGGAAGAACACCGGGGAGCTGTTTTTT.

The chain joins TRBV25-1 to TRBJ1-2, with TRBD1 identical over 12 bases. The CDR3 is 18 amino acids. CDR1 and CDR2 from the germline V gene are MGHDK and SYGVNS. V lost 2 bases and J lost 6; bases outside the gene matches: 13. The CDR3 nucleotides are TGTGCCAGCAGTGAAGGGTTAGGTCGGGACAGGGGGCATGATGGCTACACCTTC. Translated, it gives CASSEGLGRDRGHDGYTF.

The J gene is TRBJ2-5, the V gene TRBV3-1 (or the pseudogene TRBV3-2); tentative D call: TRBD2 (5 bases). This CDR3 comprises 14 residues. V was clipped by 4 bases and J by 1 base, with 10 bases between them. Germline loops: CDR1 LGHDT, CDR2 YNNKEL (reference sequence). The CDR3 nucleotides are TGTGCCAGCAGCCCTGCGGACTTCCAAGAGACCCAGTACTTC. Residues: CASSPADFQETQYF.

V gene TRBV13 combines with J gene TRBJ2-7, with a tentative D call TRBD2 (7 bases). Germline CDR1 is PRHDT and CDR2 is FYEKMQ (reference sequence). The length of the CDR3 is 15 residues. V was pared by 6 bases and J by 6 bases, with 21 bases between. The CDR3 sequence: CASSTYLGGGSEQYF. Here the CDR3 DNA reads TGTGCCAGCAGTACCTATTTGGGCGGGGGCAGCGAGCAGTACTTC.

The V gene is TRBV4-1, the J gene TRBJ2-4; 7 bases line up with TRBD1. This CDR3 region has 16 residues. V lost 4 bases to trimming and J lost 0 bases; unmatched junction nucleotides: 6. Germline CDR1 MGHRA, CDR2 YSYEKL. Written as DNA, the CDR3 is TGCGCCAGCAGCCTAGGACAGGATCTAGCCAAAAACATTCAGTACTTC. Amino acids: CASSLGQDLAKNIQYF.

Here the CDR3 reads CASSLEEPRQVGRSSYNSPLHF. DNA of the CDR3: TGTGCCAGCAGCTTAGAGGAACCGAGACAGGTGGGACGAAGCTCCTATAATTCACCCCTCCACTTT. V and J are TRBV7-6 and TRBJ1-6; D may be TRBD1 (6 bases). CDR1 is SGHVS and CDR2 is FNYEAQ in the germline V gene. V dropped 1 base and J dropped 0 bases, with 25 bases sitting between them. CDR3 length equals 22 residues.

In nucleotides, the CDR3 is TGTGCCAGCTCGCCGGGACAGGGGGGACAGAACACTGAAGCTTTCTTT. Translated: CASSPGQGGQNTEAFF. V is TRBV18 and J is TRBJ1-1; 11 bases are a match to TRBD1. V was clipped by 6 bases and J by 1 base; unmatched bases: 7. The germline gives CDR1 KGHSH, CDR2 LQKENI. This CDR3 contains 16 residues.

This clone appeared a few times. This sample also contains other DNA sequences that code for the same CDR3. V gene TRBV7-8 combines with J gene TRBJ2-2; TRBD2 matches 13 bases. The trim removed 5 bases at V and 5 bases at J, leaving 5 bases unmatched. Germline V gives CDR1 SGHVS, CDR2 FQNEAQ. This CDR3 is 16 amino acids long. The CDR3 DNA is TGTGCCAGCAGCAGACTAGCGGGAGGCCGTACCGGGGAGCTGTTTTTT. This encodes CASSRLAGGRTGELFF.

The V gene is TRBV5-1, the J gene TRBJ2-1; 8 nucleotides align to TRBD2. V shed 3 bases, J shed 8 bases, and the junction held 28 bases outside the gene matches. Germline values: CDR1 SGHRS, CDR2 YFSETQ. The CDR3 extends over 21 amino acids. CDR3 sequence: CASSYRETGGSSSGRRDEQFF. The CDR3 nucleotides are TGCGCCAGCAGCTACCGGGAAACGGGGGGGTCCTCCTCGGGTCGGCGGGATGAGCAGTTCTTC.

This clone has only a few counts. This chain uses TRBV7-8 with TRBJ1-5, with TRBD1 identical over 8 bases. The ends lost 1 base at V and 6 bases at J; junction bases unmatched: 11. This CDR3 has 17 residues. The V gene's germline CDR1 is SGHVS and CDR2 FQNEAQ. Here the CDR3 reads CASSLGLTGAPGQPQHF. The CDR3 DNA follows: TGTGCCAGCAGCTTAGGGCTGACAGGGGCACCGGGTCAGCCCCAGCATTTT.